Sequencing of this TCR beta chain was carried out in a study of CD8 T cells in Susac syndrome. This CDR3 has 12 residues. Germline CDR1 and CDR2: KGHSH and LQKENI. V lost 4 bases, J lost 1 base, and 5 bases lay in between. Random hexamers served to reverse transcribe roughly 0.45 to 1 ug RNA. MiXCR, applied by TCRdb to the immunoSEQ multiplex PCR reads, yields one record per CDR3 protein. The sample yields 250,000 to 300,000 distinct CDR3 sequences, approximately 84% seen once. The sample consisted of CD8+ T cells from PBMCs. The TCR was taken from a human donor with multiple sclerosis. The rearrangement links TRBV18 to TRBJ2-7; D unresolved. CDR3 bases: TGTGCCAGCTCACTCAGGTCCTACGAGCAGTACTTC. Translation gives CASSLRSYEQYF.